This is a list of T cell receptor beta chains from one sample in a study of cytomegalovirus exposure and HLA in healthy donors. This table comes from immunoSEQ multiplex PCR, and its TCRdb copy is limited to in-frame clones, with some not included. This table has 200,000 to 250,000 clones, 80% to 90% appearing once. The sample was PBMCs. Receptor source: a woman between 18 and 29 years old in good health and CMV-seronegative. CDR3s include the opening cysteine and the closing phenylalanine or tryptophan. The D gene is left open where the match is weak. Clone size appears in some rows only: once, few, many, or a class for an expanded clone.

length	V	D	J	size	DNA	CDR3
16	TRBV2	.	TRBJ2-7	.	TGTGCCAGCAGTGAAGCGGGCAAGGGGGACTCCTACGAGCAGTACTTC	CASSEAGKGDSYEQYF
12	TRBV2	.	TRBJ1-2	few	TGTGCCAGCACCCCTAGATCCTATGGCTACACCTTC	CASTPRSYGYTF
14	TRBV7-9	TRBD2	TRBJ2-5	once	TGTGCCAGCAGCTCCCTAGCGGGAGAAGAGACCCAGTACTTC	CASSSLAGEETQYF
14	TRBV13	.	TRBJ2-1	.	TGTGCCAGCAGCTTAGGCCTAGAGTCCGTTGAGCAGTTCTTC	CASSLGLESVEQFF
15	TRBV7-9	TRBD2	TRBJ2-5	.	TGTGCCAGCAGCTTCCTAGCGGGTGGCGGGGAGACCCAGTACTTC	CASSFLAGGGETQYF
15	TRBV7-2	.	TRBJ2-7	.	TGTGCCAGCAGTAAACGTGGGACTCCTCTGTACGAGCAGTACTTC	CASSKRGTPLYEQYF
13	TRBV6-6	TRBD2	TRBJ2-7	.	TGTGCCAGCAGTCATAAAAGGGAGGGACGGCAGTACTTC	CASSHKREGRQYF
14	TRBV27	.	TRBJ1-4	.	TGTGCCAGCAGTCCAAGCGAGGGCCTTCAAAAACTGTTTTTT	CASSPSEGLQKLFF
13	TRBV5-6	.	TRBJ2-5	.	TGTGCCAGCAGCTTCTGGAGTCAAGAGACCCAGTACTTC	CASSFWSQETQYF
14	TRBV29-1	TRBD1	TRBJ2-1	once	TGCAGCATTGCTCAGGGGACAGGCTTGATGGAGCAGTTCTTC	CSIAQGTGLMEQFF
13	TRBV5-6	.	TRBJ2-5	.	TGTGCCAGCAGCTTGGCCAACCGGGAGACCCAGTACTTC	CASSLANRETQYF
11	TRBV30	.	TRBJ2-1	.	TGTGCCTGGGAGAGGGGGAGGGGGCAGTTCTTC	CAWERGRGQFF
14	TRBV28	TRBD2	TRBJ2-7	.	TGTGCCAGCAGTTTATCTGCGGGAGTTTACGAGCAGTACTTC	CASSLSAGVYEQYF
16	TRBV18	TRBD2	TRBJ2-1	once	TGTGCCAGCTCACCAACGGGGACTAGCGGGAAGGATGAGCAGTTCTTC	CASSPTGTSGKDEQFF
14	TRBV5-6	TRBD1	TRBJ1-1	.	TGTGCCAGCAGCTTGGTGGATCAGGGGGCATCAGCTTTCTTT	CASSLVDQGASAFF
17	TRBV28	.	TRBJ1-5	.	TGTGCCATCTCCCCCCAAGGGCAGGGATATAGCAATCAGCCCCAGCATTTT	CAISPQGQGYSNQPQHF
18	TRBV29-1	.	TRBJ1-4	.	TGCAGCGTTGAAGGGCCCGGGACGGGGGACGCAACTAATGAAAAACTGTTTTTT	CSVEGPGTGDATNEKLFF
17	TRBV4-2	.	TRBJ2-2	.	TGTGCCAGCAGCCAAGATGGTCCCTTGTCCGGCACCGGGGAGCTGTTTTTT	CASSQDGPLSGTGELFF
15	TRBV28	.	TRBJ2-6	once	TGTGCCAGCAGCAGGTCGAATTCTGGGGCCAACGTCCTGACTTTC	CASSRSNSGANVLTF
14	TRBV13	.	TRBJ2-1	few	TGTGCCAGCAGCTACGACAGTAACTACAATGAGCAGTTCTTC	CASSYDSNYNEQFF
14	TRBV5-1	.	TRBJ2-7	.	TGCGCCAGCGGCGGCCGGGACTCCGGCTACGAGCAGTACTTC	CASGGRDSGYEQYF
15	TRBV10-2	TRBD2	TRBJ2-7	.	TGCGCCAGCAACGAAGTGGCGGGAGGGGGCCACGAGCAGTACTTC	CASNEVAGGGHEQYF
14	TRBV15	.	TRBJ2-7	.	TGTGCCACCAGTACAGGGTATTCCTCCTACGAGCAGTACTTC	CATSTGYSSYEQYF
17	TRBV6-1	TRBD1	TRBJ1-3	once	TGTGCCAGCAGTGGTCCCGGGACAGGGACATCTGGAAACACCATATATTTT	CASSGPGTGTSGNTIYF
15	TRBV7-9	.	TRBJ2-5	.	TGTGCCAGCAGCTTAACGGAGCATGGGGGCGGGACCCAGTACTTC	CASSLTEHGGGTQYF
14	TRBV27	.	TRBJ1-1	once	TGTGCCAGCAGTTTATCGTTAGACAGCCCTGAAGCTTTCTTT	CASSLSLDSPEAFF
14	TRBV5-1	.	TRBJ1-2	.	TGCGCCAGCAGCTTGGAGGACAGTGTCTATGGCTACACCTTC	CASSLEDSVYGYTF
13	TRBV6-5	.	TRBJ2-7	.	TGTGCCAGCAGCGGGACAAAGGGCTACGAGCAGTACTTC	CASSGTKGYEQYF
17	TRBV28	.	TRBJ1-2	.	TGTGCCAGCAGCGAGAGGACACCTTACATAAGGGACTATGGCTACACCTTC	CASSERTPYIRDYGYTF
16	TRBV5-1	.	TRBJ2-3	.	TGCGCCAGCAGCATCAGACAGATTCGAAGCACAGATACGCAGTATTTT	CASSIRQIRSTDTQYF